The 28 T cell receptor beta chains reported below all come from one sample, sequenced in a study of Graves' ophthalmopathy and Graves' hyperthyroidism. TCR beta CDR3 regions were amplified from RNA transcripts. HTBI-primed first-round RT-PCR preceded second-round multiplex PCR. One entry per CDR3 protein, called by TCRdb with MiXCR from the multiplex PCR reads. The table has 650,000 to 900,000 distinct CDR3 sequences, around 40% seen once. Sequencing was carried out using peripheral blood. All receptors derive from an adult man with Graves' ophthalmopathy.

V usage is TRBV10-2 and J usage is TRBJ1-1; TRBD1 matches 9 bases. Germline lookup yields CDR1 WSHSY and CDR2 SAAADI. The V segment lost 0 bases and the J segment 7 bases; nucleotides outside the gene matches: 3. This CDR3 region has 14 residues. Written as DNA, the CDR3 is TGCGCCAGCAGTGAGTCGGACAGGGGTAATGAAGCTTTCTTT. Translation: CASSESDRGNEAFF.

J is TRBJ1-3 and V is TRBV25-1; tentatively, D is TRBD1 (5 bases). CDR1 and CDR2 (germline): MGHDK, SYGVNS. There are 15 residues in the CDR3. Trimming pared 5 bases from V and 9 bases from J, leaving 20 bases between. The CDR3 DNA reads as TGTGCCAGCAGTTACTCGATCGCTGTTGGGGGCACCATATATTTT. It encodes CASSYSIAVGGTIYF.

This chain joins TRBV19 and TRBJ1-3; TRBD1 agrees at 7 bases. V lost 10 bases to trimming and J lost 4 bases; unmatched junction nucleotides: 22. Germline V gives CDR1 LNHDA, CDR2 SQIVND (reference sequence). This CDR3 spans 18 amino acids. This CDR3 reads CATKPRGTVLASGNTIYF. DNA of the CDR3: TGTGCCACTAAACCGAGAGGGACAGTACTGGCGTCAGGAAACACCATATATTTT.

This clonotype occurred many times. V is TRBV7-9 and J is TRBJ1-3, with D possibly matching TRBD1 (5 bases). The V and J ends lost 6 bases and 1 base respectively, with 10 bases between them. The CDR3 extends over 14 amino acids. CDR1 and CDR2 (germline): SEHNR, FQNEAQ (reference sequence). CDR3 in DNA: TGTGCCAGCAGTATCCAGGGTTCTGGAAACACCATATATTTT. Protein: CASSIQGSGNTIYF.

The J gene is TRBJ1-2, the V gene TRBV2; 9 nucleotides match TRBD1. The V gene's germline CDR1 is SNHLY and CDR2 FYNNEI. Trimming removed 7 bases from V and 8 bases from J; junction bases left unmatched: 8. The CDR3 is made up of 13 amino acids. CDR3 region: CASNRDRVEGYTF. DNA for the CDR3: TGTGCCAGCAACCGGGACAGGGTGGAAGGCTACACCTTC.

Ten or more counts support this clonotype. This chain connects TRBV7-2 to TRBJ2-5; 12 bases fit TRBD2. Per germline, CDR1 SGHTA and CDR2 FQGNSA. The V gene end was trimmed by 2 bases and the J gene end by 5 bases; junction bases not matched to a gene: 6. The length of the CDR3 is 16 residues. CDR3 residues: CASSLRLAGGAETQYF. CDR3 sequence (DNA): TGTGCCAGCAGCTTAAGGCTAGCGGGAGGGGCGGAGACCCAGTACTTC.

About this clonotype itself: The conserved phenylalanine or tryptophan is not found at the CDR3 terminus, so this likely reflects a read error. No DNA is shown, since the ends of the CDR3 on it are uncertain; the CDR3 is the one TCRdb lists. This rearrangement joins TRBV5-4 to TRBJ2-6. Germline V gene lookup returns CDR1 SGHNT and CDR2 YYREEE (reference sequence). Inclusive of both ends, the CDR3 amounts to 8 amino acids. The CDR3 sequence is CASSVPTS.

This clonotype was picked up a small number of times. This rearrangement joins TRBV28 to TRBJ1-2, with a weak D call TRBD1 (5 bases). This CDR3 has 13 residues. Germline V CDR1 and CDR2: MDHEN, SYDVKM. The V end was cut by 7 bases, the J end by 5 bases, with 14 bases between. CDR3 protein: CASTQGIGYGYTF. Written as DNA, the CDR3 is TGTGCCAGCACCCAGGGTATTGGGTATGGCTACACCTTC.

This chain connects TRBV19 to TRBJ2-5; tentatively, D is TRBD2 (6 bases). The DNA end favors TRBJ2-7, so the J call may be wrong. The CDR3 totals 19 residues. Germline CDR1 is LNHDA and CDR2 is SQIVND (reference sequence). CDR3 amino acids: CASSADGGKVMGPSYEQYF. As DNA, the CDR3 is TGTGCCAGTAGTGCCGACGGGGGAAAAGTGATGGGCCCATCCTACGAGCAGTACTTC.

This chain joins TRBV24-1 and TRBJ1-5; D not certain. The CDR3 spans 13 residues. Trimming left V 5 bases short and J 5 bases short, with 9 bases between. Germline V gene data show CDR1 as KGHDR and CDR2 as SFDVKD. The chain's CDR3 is CATSGTDYQPQHF. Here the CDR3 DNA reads TGTGCCACCAGTGGGACGGACTATCAGCCCCAGCATTTT.

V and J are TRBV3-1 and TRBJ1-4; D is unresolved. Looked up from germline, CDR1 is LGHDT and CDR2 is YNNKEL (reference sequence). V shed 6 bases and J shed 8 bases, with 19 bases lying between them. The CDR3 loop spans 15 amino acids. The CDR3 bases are TGTGCCAGCAGACGTGTCGGCGGTGGAGAAGAAAAACTGTTTTTT. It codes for CASRRVGGGEEKLFF.

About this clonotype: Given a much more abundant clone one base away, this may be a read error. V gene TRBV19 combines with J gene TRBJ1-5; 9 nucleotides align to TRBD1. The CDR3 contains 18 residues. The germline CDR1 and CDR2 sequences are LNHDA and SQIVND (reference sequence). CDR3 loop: CAGSARTGVEYSNQPQHF. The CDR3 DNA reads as TGTGCCGGTAGTGCCCGGACAGGGGTCGAGTATAGCAATCAGCCCCAGCATTTT.

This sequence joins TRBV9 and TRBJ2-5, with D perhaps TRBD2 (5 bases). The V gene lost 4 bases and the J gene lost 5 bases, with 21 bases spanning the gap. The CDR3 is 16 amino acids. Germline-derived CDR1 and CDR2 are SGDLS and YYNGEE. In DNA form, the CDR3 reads TGTGCCAGCAGCCAAGATCGGTTTGGAGGCGGCGAGACCCAGTACTTC. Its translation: CASSQDRFGGGETQYF.

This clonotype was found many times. In DNA form, the CDR3 reads TGCAGTGCGTTACAGGGGCGGACTGAAGCTTTCTTT. It encodes CSALQGRTEAFF. V is TRBV20-1 and J is TRBJ1-1, with 7 bases lining up with TRBD1. V shed 6 bases and J 5 bases; nucleotides not matched to a gene: 6. This CDR3 spans 12 amino acids. Germline V CDR1 and CDR2: DFQATT, SNEGSKA (reference sequence).

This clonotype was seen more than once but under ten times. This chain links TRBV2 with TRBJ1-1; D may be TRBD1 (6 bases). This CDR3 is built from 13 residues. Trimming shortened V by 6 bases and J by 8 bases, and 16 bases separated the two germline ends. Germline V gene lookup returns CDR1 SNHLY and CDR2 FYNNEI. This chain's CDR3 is CASRQGQLFEAFF. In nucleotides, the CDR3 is TGTGCCAGCAGGCAGGGGCAACTTTTCGAAGCTTTCTTT.

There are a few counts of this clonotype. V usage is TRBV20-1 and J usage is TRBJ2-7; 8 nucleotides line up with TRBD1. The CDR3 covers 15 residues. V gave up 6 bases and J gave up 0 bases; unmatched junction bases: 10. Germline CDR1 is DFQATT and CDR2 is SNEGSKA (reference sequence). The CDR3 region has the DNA TGCAGTGCCCCCCGGACAGGGCGAAGCTCCTACGAGCAGTACTTC. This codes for CSAPRTGRSSYEQYF.

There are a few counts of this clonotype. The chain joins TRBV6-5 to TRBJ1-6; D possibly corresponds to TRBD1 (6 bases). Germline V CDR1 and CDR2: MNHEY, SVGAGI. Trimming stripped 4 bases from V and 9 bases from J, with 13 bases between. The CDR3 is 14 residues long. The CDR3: CASSFVRGRSPLHF. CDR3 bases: TGTGCCAGCAGTTTCGTCAGGGGCCGTTCACCCCTCCACTTT.

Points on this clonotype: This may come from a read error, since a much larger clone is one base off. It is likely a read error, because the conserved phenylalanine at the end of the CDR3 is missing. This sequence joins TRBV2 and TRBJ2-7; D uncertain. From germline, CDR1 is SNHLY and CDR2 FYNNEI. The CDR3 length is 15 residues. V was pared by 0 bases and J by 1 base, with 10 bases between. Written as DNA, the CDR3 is TGTGCCAGCAGTGAAGCGCTTCTGGGGTCCTACGAGCAGTACTTG. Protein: CASSEALLGSYEQYL.

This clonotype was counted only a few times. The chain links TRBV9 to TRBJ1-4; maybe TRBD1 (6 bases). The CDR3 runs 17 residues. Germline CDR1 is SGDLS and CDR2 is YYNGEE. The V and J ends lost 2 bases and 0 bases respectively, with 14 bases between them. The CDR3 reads CASSVNPGAATNEKLFF. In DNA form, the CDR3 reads TGTGCCAGCAGCGTTAATCCAGGGGCAGCAACTAATGAAAAACTGTTTTTT.

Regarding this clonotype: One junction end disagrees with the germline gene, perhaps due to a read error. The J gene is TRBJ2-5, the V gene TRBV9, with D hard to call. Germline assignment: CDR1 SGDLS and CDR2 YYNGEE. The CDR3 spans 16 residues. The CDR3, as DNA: TGTGCCAGCAGCCTATCCAGAGGACGGCACCAAGAGACCCAGGACTTC. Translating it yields CASSLSRGRHQETQDF.

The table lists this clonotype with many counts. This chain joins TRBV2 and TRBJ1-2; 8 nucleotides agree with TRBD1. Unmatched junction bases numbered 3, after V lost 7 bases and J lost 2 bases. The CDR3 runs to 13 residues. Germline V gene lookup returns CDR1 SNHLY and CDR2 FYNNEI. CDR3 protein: CASNRDRNYGYTF. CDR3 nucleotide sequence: TGTGCCAGCAACCGGGACAGGAACTATGGCTACACCTTC.

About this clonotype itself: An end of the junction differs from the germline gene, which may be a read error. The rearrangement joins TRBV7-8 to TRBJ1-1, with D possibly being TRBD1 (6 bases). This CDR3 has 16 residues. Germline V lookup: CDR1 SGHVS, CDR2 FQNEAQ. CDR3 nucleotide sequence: TGTGCCGGCAGCCCTCAACCAAAGACAGGGAACACTGAAGCTTTCTTT. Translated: CAGSPQPKTGNTEAFF.

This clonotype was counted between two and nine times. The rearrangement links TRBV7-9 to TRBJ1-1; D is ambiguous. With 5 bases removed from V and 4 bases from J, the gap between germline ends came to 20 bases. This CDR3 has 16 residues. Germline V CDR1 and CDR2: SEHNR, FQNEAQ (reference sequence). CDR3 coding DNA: TGTGCCAGCAGCCCCGGGCATAGAGGAGGGAGCACTGAAGCTTTCTTT. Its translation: CASSPGHRGGSTEAFF. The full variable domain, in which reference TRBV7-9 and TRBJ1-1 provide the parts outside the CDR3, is DTGVSQNPRHKITKRGQNVTFRCDPISEHNRLYWYRQTLGQGPEFLTYFQNEAQLEKSRLLSDRFSAERPKGSFSTLEIQRTEQGDSAMYLCASSPGHRGGSTEAFFGQGTRLTVV.

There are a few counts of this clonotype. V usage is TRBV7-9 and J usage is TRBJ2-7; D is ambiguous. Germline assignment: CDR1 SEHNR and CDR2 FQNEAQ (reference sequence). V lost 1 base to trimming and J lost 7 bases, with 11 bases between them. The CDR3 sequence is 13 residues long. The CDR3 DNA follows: TGTGCCAGCAGCTTAGACAGAGCTTGGGAGCAGTACTTC. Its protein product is CASSLDRAWEQYF.

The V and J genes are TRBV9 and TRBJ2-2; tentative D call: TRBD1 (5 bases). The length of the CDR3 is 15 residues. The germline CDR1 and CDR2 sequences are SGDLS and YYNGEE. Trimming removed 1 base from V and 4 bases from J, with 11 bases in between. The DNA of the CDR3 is TGTGCCAGCAGCGTATCAGGGATAGGCACCGGGGAGCTGTTTTTT. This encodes CASSVSGIGTGELFF.

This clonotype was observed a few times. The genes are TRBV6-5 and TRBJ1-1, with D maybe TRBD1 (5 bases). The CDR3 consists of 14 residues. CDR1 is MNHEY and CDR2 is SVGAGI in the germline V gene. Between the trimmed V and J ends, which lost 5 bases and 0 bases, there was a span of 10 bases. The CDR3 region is CASSKTAMNTEAFF. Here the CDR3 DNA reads TGTGCCAGCAGTAAGACAGCTATGAACACTGAAGCTTTCTTT.

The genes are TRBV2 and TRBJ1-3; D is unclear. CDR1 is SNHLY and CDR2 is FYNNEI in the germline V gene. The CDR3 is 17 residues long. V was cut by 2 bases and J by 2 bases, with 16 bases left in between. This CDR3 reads CASSEMVHRPPGNTIYF. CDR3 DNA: TGTGCCAGCAGTGAAATGGTCCATCGTCCCCCTGGAAACACCATATATTTT.

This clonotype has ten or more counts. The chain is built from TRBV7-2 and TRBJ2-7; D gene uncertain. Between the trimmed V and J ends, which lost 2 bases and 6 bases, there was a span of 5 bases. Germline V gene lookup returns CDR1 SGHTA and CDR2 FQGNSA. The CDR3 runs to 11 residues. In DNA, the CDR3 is TGTGCCAGCAGCTTATTTGGCGAGCAGTACTTC. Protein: CASSLFGEQYF. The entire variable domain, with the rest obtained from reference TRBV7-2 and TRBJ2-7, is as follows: GAGVSQSPSNKVTEKGKDVELRCDPISGHTALYWYRQSLGQGLEFLIYFQGNSAPDKSGLPSDRFSAERTGGSVSTLTIQRTQQEDSAVYLCASSLFGEQYFGPGTRLTVT.